The 2 T cell receptor beta chains below all came from one sample that was sequenced in a study of identical twins. TCRdb reprocessed the 5' RACE reads with MiXCR, giving one entry per CDR3 protein. Of approximately 490,000 distinct CDR3 sequences in the sample, 20% to 25% were seen once. This sample also belongs to another study, concerning yellow fever vaccine responses in identical twins.

The sample consisted of CD4+ T cells sorted from blood. The receptors shown here come from a woman aged 18-35 years in good health.

This chain uses TRBV6-1 with TRBJ1-1; a possible D gene is TRBD1 (5 bases). This CDR3 spans 14 amino acids. Trimming left V 5 bases short and J 5 bases short, with 15 bases between. Germline V gives CDR1 MNHNS, CDR2 SASEGT. The CDR3 DNA reads as TGTGCCAGCAGTCCCCAGGGCTCAGGGACTGAAGCTTTCTTT. It translates to CASSPQGSGTEAFF.

This clonotype appeared once. In nucleotides, the CDR3 is TGTGCCAGCAGCGGCGACTACAACCCCTACGAGCAGTACTTC. Translating gives CASSGDYNPYEQYF. V usage is TRBV3-1 and J usage is TRBJ2-7; D is perhaps TRBD2 (5 bases). V was shortened by 5 bases and J by 2 bases, with 13 bases between the two germline ends. The CDR3 runs to 14 residues. Germline CDR1 is LGHDT and CDR2 is YNNKEL (reference sequence).